This T cell receptor (beta chain) stems from a study of glioma-infiltrating T cells. The sample holds a few counts of this clonotype. Using RNA template, CDR3s of TCR alpha and beta were amplified with iRepertoire arm-PCR. TCRdb ran MiXCR on the multiplex PCR reads and lists one entry per CDR3 protein. In the table there are tens of thousands of distinct CDR3 sequences, 35% to 45% of which are singletons. Trimming pared 0 bases from V and 2 bases from J, leaving 12 bases between. The CDR3 is 15 residues long. The germline V gene encodes CDR1 SGHDT and CDR2 YYEEEE. The receptor was isolated from a human donor with low-grade glioma or glioblastoma, undergoing nonglioma brain surgery, or in good health (not recorded which). The sequenced material came from glioma tissue, nonneoplastic brain tissue, or PBMCs (not recorded which). The rearrangement uses TRBV5-6 and TRBJ2-7, with D perhaps matching TRBD2 (5 bases). CDR3 amino acids: CASSLGPSRTYEQYF. The CDR3 DNA sequence: TGTGCCAGCAGCTTGGGGCCTAGCCGAACCTACGAGCAGTACTTC.